This TCR beta chain was identified in a study of blood T cell repertoires in COVID-19. Study-wide context: Sites in the United States, Italy and Spain provided acute and convalescent COVID-19 samples.

As handled by the study authors: Amplification of reference gene primers was used by the study to estimate nucleated cell counts. Here immunoSEQ multiplex PCR was the method, and the copy in TCRdb shows in-frame clones only, minus some. Clone size and V and J calls were adopted from that table, with D and trimming inferred from the DNA. The data contain about 59,000 clones, 79% of them singletons. V was pared by 3 bases and J by 3 bases, with 6 bases of the junction left unmatched. The germline gives CDR1 SGHNT, CDR2 YENEEA. The CDR3 loop spans 17 amino acids. The source of this sequence is a man between 60 and 75 years old with acute or convalescent COVID-19. Sequencing was performed on peripheral blood. The chain carries TRBV11-3 and TRBJ2-2; 11 bases are a match to TRBD2. CDR3 protein: CASSLIAGGPYTGELFF. CDR3 DNA: TGTGCCAGCAGCTTGATAGCGGGAGGGCCCTACACCGGGGAGCTGTTTTTT.